This entry concerns a single T cell receptor (beta chain). Generated by immunoSEQ multiplex PCR, the TCRdb table keeps only in-frame clones and is missing some. The sample carries about 250,000 clones, 75% to 85% recorded once. The entry originates in a study of blood T cell repertoires in COVID-19. Germline V gene sequence: CDR1 MNHEY, CDR2 SVGAGI. J lost 4 bases, V lost 7 bases, and 7 bases had no gene match. This CDR3 is built from 14 residues. The clonotype was recovered from a woman aged 50 to 60 with acute COVID-19. V and J are TRBV6-5 and TRBJ2-3; 8 nucleotides line up with TRBD2. Sequenced material: PBMCs or T cells enriched from blood (not recorded which). The CDR3 coding sequence is TGTGCCAGCAAGGGGCGGGGGGCGTCAGATACGCAGTATTTT. Translation: CASKGRGASDTQYF.